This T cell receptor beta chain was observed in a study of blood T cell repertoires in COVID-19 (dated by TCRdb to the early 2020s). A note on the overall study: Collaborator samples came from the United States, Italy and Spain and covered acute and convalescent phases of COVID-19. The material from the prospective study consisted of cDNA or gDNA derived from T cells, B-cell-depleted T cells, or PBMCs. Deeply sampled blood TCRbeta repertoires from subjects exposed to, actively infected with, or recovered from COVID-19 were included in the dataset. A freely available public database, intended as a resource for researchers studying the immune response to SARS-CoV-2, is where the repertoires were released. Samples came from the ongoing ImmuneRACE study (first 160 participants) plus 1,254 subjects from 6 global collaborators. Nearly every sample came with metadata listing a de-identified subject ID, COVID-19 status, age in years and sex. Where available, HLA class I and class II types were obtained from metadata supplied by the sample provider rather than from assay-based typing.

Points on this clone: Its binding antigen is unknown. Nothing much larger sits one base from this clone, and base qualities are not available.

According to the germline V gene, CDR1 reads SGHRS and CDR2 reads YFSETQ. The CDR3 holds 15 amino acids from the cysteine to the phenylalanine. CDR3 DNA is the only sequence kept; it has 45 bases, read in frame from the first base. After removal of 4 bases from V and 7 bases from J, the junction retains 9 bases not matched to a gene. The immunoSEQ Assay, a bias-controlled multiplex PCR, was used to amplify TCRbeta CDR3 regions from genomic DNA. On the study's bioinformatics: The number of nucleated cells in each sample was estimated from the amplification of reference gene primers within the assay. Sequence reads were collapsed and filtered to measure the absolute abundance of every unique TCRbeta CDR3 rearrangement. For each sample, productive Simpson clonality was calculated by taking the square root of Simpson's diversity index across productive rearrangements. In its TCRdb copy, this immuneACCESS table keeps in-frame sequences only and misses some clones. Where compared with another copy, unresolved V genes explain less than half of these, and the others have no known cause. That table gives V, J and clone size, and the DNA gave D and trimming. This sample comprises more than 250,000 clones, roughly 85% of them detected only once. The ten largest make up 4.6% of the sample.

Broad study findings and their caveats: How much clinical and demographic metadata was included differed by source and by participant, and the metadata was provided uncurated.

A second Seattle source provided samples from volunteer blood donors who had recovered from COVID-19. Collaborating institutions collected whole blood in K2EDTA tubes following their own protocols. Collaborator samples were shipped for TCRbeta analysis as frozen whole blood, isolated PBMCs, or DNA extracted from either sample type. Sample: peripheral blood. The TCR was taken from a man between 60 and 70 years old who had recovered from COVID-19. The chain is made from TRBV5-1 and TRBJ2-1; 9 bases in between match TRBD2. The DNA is TGCGCCAGCAGCACCGGAGGGACTAGCAGTAATGAGCAGTTCTTC. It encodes CASSTGGTSSNEQFF.